What follows are 21 T cell receptor beta chains derived from one specimen sequenced in a study of T cells in Graves' hyperthyroidism and ophthalmopathy. Researchers amplified the TCR beta CDR3 regions from RNA transcripts. Initially, a first-round RT-PCR of the TCR CDR3 employed the HTBI primer set. MiXCR, applied by TCRdb to the multiplex PCR reads, yields one record per CDR3 protein. Here the sample spans hundreds of thousands of distinct CDR3 sequences, roughly 15% being singletons. The sample taken for sequencing was blood. Receptors originate from a woman in her thirties or forties with Graves' ophthalmopathy.

This clonotype was seen just once. A much bigger clone sits one base away, suggesting this may be a read error. Likely a read error: the CDR3 ends without its conserved phenylalanine or tryptophan. This chain joins TRBV2 and TRBJ2-5; 10 nucleotides line up with TRBD2. Germline-derived CDR1 and CDR2 are SNHLY and FYNNEI. CDR3 size: 15 residues. V trimming: 4 bases; J trimming: 3 bases; junction bases outside the gene matches: 5. The CDR3 reads CASSVVAGGEETQYL. The CDR3 coding sequence is TGTGCCAGCAGTGTGGTAGCGGGAGGAGAAGAGACCCAGTACCTC.

The sample holds many counts of this clonotype. In DNA, the CDR3 is TGTGCCAGCAGTTACCGTAGGCACGGCTACGAGCAGTACTTC. It codes for CASSYRRHGYEQYF. The chain is built from TRBV6-2 or TRBV6-3 and TRBJ2-7; no clear D gene. Germline lookup yields CDR1 MNHEY and CDR2 SVGEGT. This CDR3 has 14 amino acids. Trimming stripped 2 bases from V and 3 bases from J, with 11 bases between.

This clonotype was seen at least ten times. The V call is TRBV5-6, the J call TRBJ2-7; possibly TRBD1 or TRBD2 for D (5 bases each). Germline V gene sequence: CDR1 SGHDT, CDR2 YYEEEE. V lost 5 bases, J lost 2 bases, and 17 bases lay in between. The CDR3 has 15 residues. This chain's CDR3 is CASRDDGAQAYEQYF. The CDR3, as DNA: TGTGCCAGCAGGGACGACGGGGCGCAGGCCTACGAGCAGTACTTC.

The chain combines TRBV6-2 or TRBV6-3 with TRBJ1-1, with 7 bases matching TRBD1. In germline, CDR1 is MNHEY, CDR2 SVGEGT. V shed 10 bases, J shed 5 bases, and the junction held 4 bases outside the gene matches. The CDR3 has 11 amino acids. CDR3 in amino acids: CATQGGTEAFF. CDR3 DNA sequence: TGTGCCACCCAGGGGGGAACTGAAGCTTTCTTT.

The table lists this clonotype with many counts. The gene calls are TRBV27 and TRBJ2-7, with D unclear. Germline CDR1 is MNHEY and CDR2 is SMNVEV (reference sequence). The V and J ends lost 6 bases and 4 bases respectively, with 16 bases between them. This CDR3 is 14 amino acids long. The CDR3 region is CASRPAQKVYEQYF. CDR3 nucleotides: TGTGCCAGCAGGCCCGCCCAAAAGGTGTACGAGCAGTACTTC.

This clonotype was observed many times. The genes are TRBV5-1 and TRBJ2-2; D call uncertain. Germline-derived CDR1 and CDR2 are SGHRS and YFSETQ. V lost 3 bases and J lost 4, with 13 bases in between. The CDR3 length is 15 residues. The CDR3 sequence: CASSWRPSSTGELFF. The CDR3 nucleotides read TGCGCCAGCAGCTGGCGGCCCTCGAGCACCGGGGAGCTGTTTTTT.

The rearrangement joins TRBV7-2 to TRBJ2-5, with D uncertain. In germline, CDR1 is SGHTA, CDR2 FQGNSA. Between the trimmed V and J ends, which lost 5 bases and 5 bases, there was a span of 21 bases. The CDR3 spans 16 residues. CDR3 sequence (DNA): TGTGCCAGCAGCCAAGATCGAGGAGTAAGAAGGGAGACCCAGTACTTC. Translated: CASSQDRGVRRETQYF.

This clonotype occurred many times. The chain carries TRBV14 and TRBJ2-7; D gene uncertain. CDR1 and CDR2 from the germline V gene are SGHDN and FVKESK. The ends were cut back, 1 base at V and 4 bases at J, with 8 bases in the middle. The CDR3 has 13 residues. The CDR3 DNA sequence: TGTGCCAGCAGCCAAGGTTACCAATACGAGCAGTACTTC. Residues: CASSQGYQYEQYF. Complete variable domain (other parts from reference TRBV14 and TRBJ2-7): EAGVTQFPSHSVIEKGQTVTLRCDPISGHDNLYWYRRVMGKEIKFLLHFVKESKQDESGMPNNRFLAERTGGTYSTLKVQPAELEDSGVYFCASSQGYQYEQYFGPGTRLTVT.

In this sample, this clonotype turned up many times. V usage is TRBV28 and J usage is TRBJ2-7; possible D gene TRBD1, 6 bases. The germline V gene has CDR1 MDHEN and CDR2 SYDVKM. Trimming left V 6 bases short and J 7 bases short, with 10 bases between. The CDR3 is made up of 11 amino acids. The CDR3 nucleotides read TGTGCCAGCAGGGGGGACATAGAGCAGTACTTC. As protein: CASRGDIEQYF. The whole variable domain, remainder taken from reference TRBV28 and TRBJ2-7, is DVKVTQSSRYLVKRTGEKVFLECVQDMDHENMFWYRQDPGLGLRLIYFSYDVKMKEKGDIPEGYSVSREKKERFSLILESASTNQTSMYLCASRGDIEQYFGPGTRLTVT.

The rearrangement uses TRBV27 and TRBJ1-1, with a possible D match to TRBD1 (5 bases). The CDR3 totals 14 residues. The V end lost 2 bases, the J end lost 4 bases, and 11 bases lay between the germline ends. Germline loops: CDR1 MNHEY, CDR2 SMNVEV (reference sequence). The CDR3: CASSLRGTITEAFF. CDR3 coding DNA: TGTGCCAGCAGTTTAAGAGGGACCATCACTGAAGCTTTCTTT.

CDR3 coding DNA: TGTGCCACCAGTGACTACAGGGGAGGGACCCAGTACTTC. Protein: CATSDYRGGTQYF. The chain employs TRBV24-1 and TRBJ2-5; tentatively, D is TRBD1 (7 bases). The CDR3 is 13 residues long. Trimming removed 4 bases from V and 7 bases from J, with 12 bases in between. Germline CDR1 is KGHDR and CDR2 is SFDVKD.

At least ten counts were recorded for this clonotype. J is TRBJ2-3 and V is TRBV12-3 or TRBV12-4, with D uncertain. The CDR3 extends over 15 amino acids. The V end was cut by 5 bases, the J end by 2 bases, with 14 bases between. The CDR3 region has the DNA TGTGCCAGCAGTATAGGCCTGATCCCCACAGATACGCAGTATTTT. Protein sequence: CASSIGLIPTDTQYF.

This clonotype was found many times. The chain has TRBV19 and TRBJ2-5, with TRBD2 as a possible D gene (7 bases). This CDR3 spans 15 amino acids. Trimming cost V 8 bases and J 5 bases, with 21 bases left between them. The germline gives CDR1 LNHDA, CDR2 SQIVND (reference sequence). This chain's CDR3 is CASHSGGAARETQYF. The CDR3 DNA sequence: TGTGCCAGTCACTCTGGGGGGGCAGCCCGGGAGACCCAGTACTTC.

This clonotype was seen at least ten times. V usage is TRBV25-1 and J usage is TRBJ1-2, with D unclear. The CDR3 spans 15 residues. Germline loops: CDR1 MGHDK, CDR2 SYGVNS. Trimming stripped 1 base from V and 0 bases from J, with 9 bases between. CDR3 coding DNA: TGTGCCAGCAGTGAATTGGGAGAAGCTAACTATGGCTACACCTTC. As protein: CASSELGEANYGYTF.

This rearrangement joins TRBV12-3 or TRBV12-4 to TRBJ2-7, with 9 bases matching TRBD1. The CDR3 spans 15 residues. With V trimmed by 6 bases and J by 0 bases, 6 bases remained unmatched. The CDR3 is CASRHGQGSSYEQYF. CDR3 bases: TGTGCCAGCAGACACGGACAGGGGAGCTCCTACGAGCAGTACTTC.

This clonotype was recorded many times. The chain combines TRBV28 with TRBJ2-1, with no clear D. Germline V gene lookup returns CDR1 MDHEN and CDR2 SYDVKM. The CDR3 length is 15 residues. The V end lost 6 bases, the J end lost 0 bases, and 12 bases lay between the germline ends. CDR3 sequence: CASSQHSVSYNEQFF. The CDR3 DNA reads as TGTGCCAGCAGCCAACACTCCGTCTCCTACAATGAGCAGTTCTTC. Drawing the rest from reference TRBV28 and TRBJ2-1, the complete variable domain is DVKVTQSSRYLVKRTGEKVFLECVQDMDHENMFWYRQDPGLGLRLIYFSYDVKMKEKGDIPEGYSVSREKKERFSLILESASTNQTSMYLCASSQHSVSYNEQFFGPGTRLTVL.

The gene calls are TRBV11-2 and TRBJ1-3; D gene ambiguous. Germline CDR1 and CDR2: SGHAT and FQNNGV. This CDR3 contains 16 residues. V dropped 1 base and J dropped 4 bases, with 14 bases sitting between them. CDR3 nucleotide sequence: TGTGCCAGCAGCTTAGTACGGGCTCCGCTCGGAAACACCATATATTTT. This codes for CASSLVRAPLGNTIYF.

The gene calls are TRBV5-1 and TRBJ2-7; 9 bases map to TRBD1. V lost 4 bases to trimming and J lost 5 bases; unmatched junction nucleotides: 7. CDR1 and CDR2 from the germline V gene are SGHRS and YFSETQ. CDR3 length: 14 residues. CDR3 sequence: CASSIRDRVDEQYF. CDR3 DNA: TGCGCCAGCAGCATCCGGGACAGGGTTGACGAGCAGTACTTC.

This clonotype was observed at least ten times. The rearrangement joins TRBV15 to TRBJ2-7; maybe TRBD1 (6 bases). Between the trimmed V and J ends, which lost 1 base and 0 bases, there was a span of 10 bases. This CDR3 contains 15 residues. Germline V CDR1 and CDR2: LNHNV, YYDKDF (reference sequence). The DNA of the CDR3 is TGTGCCACCAGCAGAGGGACAGTGGGCTCCTACGAGCAGTACTTC. Translating it yields CATSRGTVGSYEQYF.

Ten or more counts support this clonotype. The junction differs from germline at one of its ends, possibly a read error. The V call is TRBV28, the J call TRBJ2-7; TRBD1 matches at 9 bases. In germline, CDR1 is MDHEN, CDR2 SYDVKM. The CDR3 has 15 residues. The CDR3 protein is CASSPSGQGSDEQYF. CDR3 nucleotides: TGTGCCAGCAGTCCCTCGGGACAGGGCTCCGACGAGCAGTACTTC.

This clonotype was detected many times. J is TRBJ2-7 and V is TRBV10-3; TRBD2 matches at 9 bases. The CDR3 contains 15 residues. The V gene end was trimmed by 5 bases and the J gene end by 2 bases; junction bases not matched to a gene: 7. In germline, CDR1 is ENHRY, CDR2 SYGVKD. In DNA, the CDR3 is TGTGCCATCAGTACCCTAGCGGGGAGAACCTACGAGCAGTACTTC. It yields the protein CAISTLAGRTYEQYF.